What follows are 2 T cell receptor beta chains derived from one specimen sequenced in a study of blood T cell repertoires in COVID-19. Method: immunoSEQ multiplex PCR; TCRdb's copy keeps in-frame clones and lacks some. This sample yields roughly 190,000 clones, of which approximately 90% are seen a single time; roughly 6% belongs to the top ten. The sequenced sample was peripheral blood. The receptor set was obtained from a man aged 35 to 55 with active or convalescent COVID-19.

This clone was counted once. The rearrangement uses TRBV19 and TRBJ2-7; TRBD1 is a possible D gene (6 bases). The V end was cut by 1 base, the J end by 2 bases, with 12 bases between. CDR1 is LNHDA, CDR2 SQIVND, per germline (reference sequence). The length of the CDR3 is 15 residues. The CDR3 DNA sequence: TGTGCCAGTAGTATAGGCACAGGGCACCCCTACGAGCAGTACTTC. It yields the protein CASSIGTGHPYEQYF.

The rearrangement uses TRBV30 and TRBJ2-3; perhaps TRBD1 as D (6 bases). Germline CDR1 GTSNPN, CDR2 SVGIG (reference sequence). V dropped 5 bases and J dropped 1 base, with 13 bases sitting between them. The CDR3 sequence is 14 residues long. The CDR3 DNA sequence: TGTGCCTGGTCCTCTGGGGGCGGCACAGATACGCAGTATTTT. Amino acid sequence: CAWSSGGGTDTQYF.